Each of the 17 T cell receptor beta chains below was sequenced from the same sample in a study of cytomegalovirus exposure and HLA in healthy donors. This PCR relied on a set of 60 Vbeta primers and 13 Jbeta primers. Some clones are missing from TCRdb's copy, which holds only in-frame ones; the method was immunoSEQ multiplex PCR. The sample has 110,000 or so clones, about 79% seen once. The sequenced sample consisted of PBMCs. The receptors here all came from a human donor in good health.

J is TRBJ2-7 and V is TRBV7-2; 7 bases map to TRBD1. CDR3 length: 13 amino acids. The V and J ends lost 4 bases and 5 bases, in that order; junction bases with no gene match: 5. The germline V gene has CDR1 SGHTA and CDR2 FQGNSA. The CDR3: CASSSTGPHEQYF. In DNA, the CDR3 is TGTGCCAGCAGCTCGACAGGGCCCCACGAGCAGTACTTC.

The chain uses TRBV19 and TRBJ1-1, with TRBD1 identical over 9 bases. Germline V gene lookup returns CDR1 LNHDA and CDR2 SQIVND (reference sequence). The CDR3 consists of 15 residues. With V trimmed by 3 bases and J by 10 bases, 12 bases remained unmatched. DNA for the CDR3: TGTGCCAGTAGTATTCTGCCGGGACAGGGTAGGAGAGCTTTCTTT. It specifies CASSILPGQGRRAFF.

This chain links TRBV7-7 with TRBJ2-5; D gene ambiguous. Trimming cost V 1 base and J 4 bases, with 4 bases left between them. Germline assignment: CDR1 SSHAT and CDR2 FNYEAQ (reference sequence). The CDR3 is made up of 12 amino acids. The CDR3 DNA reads TGTGCCAGCAGCTTAGACGGAGAGACCCAGTACTTC. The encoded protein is CASSLDGETQYF. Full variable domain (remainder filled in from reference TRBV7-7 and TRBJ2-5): GAGVSQSPRYKVTKRGQDVTLRCDPISSHATLYWYQQALGQGPEFLTYFNYEAQPDKSGLPSDRFSAERPEGSISTLTIQRTEQRDSAMYRCASSLDGETQYFGPGTRLLVL.

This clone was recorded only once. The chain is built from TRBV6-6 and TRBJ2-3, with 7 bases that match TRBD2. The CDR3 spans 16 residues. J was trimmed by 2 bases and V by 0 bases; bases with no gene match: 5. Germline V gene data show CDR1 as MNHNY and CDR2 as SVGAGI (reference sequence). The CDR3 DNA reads TGTGCCAGCAGTTACTCGATGGCGGGGGTCACAGATACGCAGTATTTT. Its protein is CASSYSMAGVTDTQYF.

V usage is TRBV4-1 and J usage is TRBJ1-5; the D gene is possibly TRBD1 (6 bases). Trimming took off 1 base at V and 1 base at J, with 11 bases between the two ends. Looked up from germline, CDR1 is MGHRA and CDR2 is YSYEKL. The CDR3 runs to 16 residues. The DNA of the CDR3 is TGCGCCAGCAGCCAAGTAGGGCAGGGGAGCAATCAGCCCCAGCATTTT. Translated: CASSQVGQGSNQPQHF.

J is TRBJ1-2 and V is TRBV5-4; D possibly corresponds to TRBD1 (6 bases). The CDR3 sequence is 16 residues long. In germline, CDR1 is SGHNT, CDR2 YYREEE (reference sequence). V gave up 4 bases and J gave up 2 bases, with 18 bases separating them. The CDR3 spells CASSPNGQFPNYGYTF. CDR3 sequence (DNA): TGTGCCAGCAGCCCTAATGGACAGTTCCCCAACTATGGCTACACCTTC. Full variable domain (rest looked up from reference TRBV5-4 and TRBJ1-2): ETGVTQSPTHLIKTRGQQVTLRCSSQSGHNTVSWYQQALGQGPQFIFQYYREEENGRGNFPPRFSGLQFPNYSSELNVNALELDDSALYLCASSPNGQFPNYGYTFGSGTRLTVV.

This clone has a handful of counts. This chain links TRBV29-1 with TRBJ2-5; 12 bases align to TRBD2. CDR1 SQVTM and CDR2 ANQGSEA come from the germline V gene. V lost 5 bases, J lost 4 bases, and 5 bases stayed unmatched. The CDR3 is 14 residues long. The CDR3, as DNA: TGCAGCGTTAAGACTAGCGGGGGCAGAGAGACCCAGTACTTC. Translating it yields CSVKTSGGRETQYF.

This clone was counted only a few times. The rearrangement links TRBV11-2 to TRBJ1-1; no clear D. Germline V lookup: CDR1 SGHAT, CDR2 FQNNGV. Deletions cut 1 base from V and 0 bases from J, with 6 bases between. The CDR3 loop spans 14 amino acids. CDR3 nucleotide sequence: TGTGCCAGCAGCTTAGTCCGGGTGAACACTGAAGCTTTCTTT. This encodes CASSLVRVNTEAFF.

The CDR3 here is CASSGGAWTEAFF. The CDR3 DNA sequence: TGTGCCAGCAGTGGGGGGGCTTGGACTGAAGCTTTCTTT. This sequence joins TRBV6-5 and TRBJ1-1; weak D call: TRBD1 (6 bases). Germline-derived CDR1 and CDR2 are MNHEY and SVGAGI. This CDR3 spans 13 amino acids. Between the trimmed V and J ends, which lost 5 bases and 5 bases, there was a span of 12 bases.

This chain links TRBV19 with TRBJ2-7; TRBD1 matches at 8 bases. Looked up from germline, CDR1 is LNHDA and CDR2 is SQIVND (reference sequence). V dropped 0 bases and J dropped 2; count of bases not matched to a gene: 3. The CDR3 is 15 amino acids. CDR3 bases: TGTGCCAGTAGTATAGACCGGGACAGGACCTACGAGCAGTACTTC. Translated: CASSIDRDRTYEQYF.

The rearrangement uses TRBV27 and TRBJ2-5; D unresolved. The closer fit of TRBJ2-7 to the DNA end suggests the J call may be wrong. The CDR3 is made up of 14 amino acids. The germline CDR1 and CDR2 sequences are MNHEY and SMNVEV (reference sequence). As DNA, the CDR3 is TGTGCCAGCAGGGGCATATCCTTTACCTACGAGCAGTACTTC. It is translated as CASRGISFTYEQYF.

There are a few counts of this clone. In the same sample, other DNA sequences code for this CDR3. CDR3 region: CASSSGQGNTEAFF. For the CDR3, the DNA is TGCGCCAGCAGCTCAGGACAGGGGAACACTGAAGCTTTCTTT. The chain carries TRBV5-1 and TRBJ1-1; 8 positions agree with TRBD1. J lost 1 base, V lost 3 bases, and 2 bases had no gene match. The CDR3 extends over 14 amino acids. Germline loops: CDR1 SGHRS, CDR2 YFSETQ.

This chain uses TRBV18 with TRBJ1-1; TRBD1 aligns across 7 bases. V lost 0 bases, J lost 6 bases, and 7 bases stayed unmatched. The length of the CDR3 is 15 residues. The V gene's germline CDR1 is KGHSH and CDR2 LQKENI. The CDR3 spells CASSPPSGGRAEAFF. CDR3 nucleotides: TGTGCCAGCTCACCACCTTCAGGGGGAAGGGCTGAAGCTTTCTTT.

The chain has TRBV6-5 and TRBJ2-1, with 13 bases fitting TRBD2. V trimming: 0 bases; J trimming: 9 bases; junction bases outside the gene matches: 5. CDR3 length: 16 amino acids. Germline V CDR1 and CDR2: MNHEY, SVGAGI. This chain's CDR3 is CASSYSRTSGRSEQFF. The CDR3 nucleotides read TGTGCCAGCAGTTACTCTAGGACTAGCGGGAGAAGTGAGCAGTTCTTC.

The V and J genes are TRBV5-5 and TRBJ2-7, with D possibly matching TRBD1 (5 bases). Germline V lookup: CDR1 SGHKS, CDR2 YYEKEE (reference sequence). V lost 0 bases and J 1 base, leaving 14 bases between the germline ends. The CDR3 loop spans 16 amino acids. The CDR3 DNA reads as TGTGCCAGCAGCTTGGACACGACAGTGATTTCCTACGAGCAGTACTTC. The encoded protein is CASSLDTTVISYEQYF.

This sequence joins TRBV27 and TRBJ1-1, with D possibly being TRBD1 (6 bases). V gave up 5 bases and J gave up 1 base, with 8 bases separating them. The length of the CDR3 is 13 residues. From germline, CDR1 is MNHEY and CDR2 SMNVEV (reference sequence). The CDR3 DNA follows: TGTGCCAGCAGTGCCAGGGGGAACACTGAAGCTTTCTTT. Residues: CASSARGNTEAFF.

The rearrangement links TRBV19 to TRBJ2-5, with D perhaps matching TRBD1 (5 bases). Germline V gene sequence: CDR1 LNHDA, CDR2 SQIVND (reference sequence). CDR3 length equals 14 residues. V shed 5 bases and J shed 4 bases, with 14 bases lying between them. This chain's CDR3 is CASSHITGGETQYF. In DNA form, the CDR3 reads TGTGCCAGTAGTCACATAACAGGCGGAGAGACCCAGTACTTC.